Sequencing of this T cell receptor beta chain was carried out in a study of OX40 agonist ivuxolimab in advanced cancers. In the study overall: Patients were treated with ivuxolimab, an agonistic anti-OX40 (CD134) antibody. Mean age approximately 59 years, range about 20 to 79; about 81% male.

This CDR3 has 12 amino acids. V was shortened by 3 bases and J by 7 bases, with 11 bases between the two germline ends. From germline, CDR1 is SGHRS and CDR2 YFSETQ. Sequencing used immunoSEQ multiplex PCR; TCRdb keeps in-frame clones, though not all of them. The sample holds over 20,000 clones, around 80% seen once. A note on this clone: Its target is unknown.

Study-wide points: CD8+ T cells were the subset that, on average, had more expanded clones than CD4+. CD4+ and CD8+ T cells in blood underwent clonal expansion by week 6 at 0.1 to 3.0 mg/kg.

This clonotype was sampled from an adult with an advanced solid tumor such as melanoma, head and neck, liver or kidney cancer. The specimen was CD4+ or CD8+ T cells sorted from blood, collected in a trial of the OX40 agonist ivuxolimab. The chain joins TRBV5-1 to TRBJ2-7, with D possibly being TRBD2 (6 bases). CDR3 region: CASSSAGFEQYF. CDR3 sequence (DNA): TGCGCCAGCAGCTCCGCGGGGTTTGAGCAGTACTTC.